The rows below give T cell receptor beta chains drawn from one sample of a study of tumor-infiltrating lymphocytes in oesophageal squamous cell carcinoma. TCRdb used MiXCR to reprocess the PCR reads, holding one entry per CDR3 protein. This sample yields 20,000 or so distinct CDR3 sequences, of which around 41% are seen a single time; about 39% belongs to the top ten. What was sequenced was esophageal tumor tissue. The source of these receptors is a male donor with esophageal squamous cell carcinoma. Both conserved end residues are part of each CDR3. A D gene is named only where the DNA matches it firmly. Some rows mark clone size as missing; the rest say once, few, many or name a class of expanded clone.

j_call: TRBJ2-4
clone_size: many
v_call: TRBV5-1
d_call: NA
cdr3_aa: CASTGDNKNIQYF
cdr3_nt: TGCGCCAGCACCGGGGACAACAAAAACATTCAGTACTTC

j_call: TRBJ1-6
clone_size: NA
v_call: TRBV19
d_call: NA
cdr3_aa: CASSIQGLAGGKNEQYF
cdr3_nt: TGTGCCAGTAGTATACAAGGACTAGCGGGAGGCAAGAATGAGCAGTACTTT

j_call: TRBJ1-2
clone_size: NA
v_call: TRBV5-1
d_call: NA
cdr3_aa: CASSDRTANYGYTF
cdr3_nt: TGCGCCAGCAGCGATCGGACAGCTAACTATGGCTACACCTTC

j_call: TRBJ2-7
clone_size: NA
v_call: TRBV4-2
d_call: TRBD2
cdr3_aa: CASLISGGFSYEQYF
cdr3_nt: TGTGCCAGTCTTATTAGCGGGGGGTTTTCCTACGAGCAGTACTTC

j_call: TRBJ2-5
clone_size: NA
v_call: TRBV7-6
d_call: NA
cdr3_aa: CASSRLGRKETQYF
cdr3_nt: TGTGCCAGCAGCCGACTAGGGAGAAAAGAGACCCAGTACTTC

j_call: TRBJ2-5
clone_size: many
v_call: TRBV28
d_call: TRBD1
cdr3_aa: CASRTGLEGGETQYF
cdr3_nt: TGTGCCAGCCGGACAGGGTTAGAGGGAGGAGAGACCCAGTACTTC

j_call: TRBJ2-2
clone_size: few
v_call: TRBV2
d_call: NA
cdr3_aa: CASRTGQGTNTGELFF
cdr3_nt: TGTGCCAGCAGAACGGGCCAGGGAACGAACACCGGGGAGCTGTTTTTT

j_call: TRBJ1-1
clone_size: many
v_call: TRBV6-6
d_call: NA
cdr3_aa: CASSYGGTNTEAFF
cdr3_nt: TGTGCCAGCAGTTACGGGGGCACAAACACTGAAGCTTTCTTT

j_call: TRBJ1-4
clone_size: NA
v_call: TRBV28
d_call: NA
cdr3_aa: CASGGLYNEKLFF
cdr3_nt: TGTGCCAGTGGAGGGCTCTATAATGAAAAACTGTTTTTT

j_call: TRBJ2-7
clone_size: NA
v_call: TRBV6-1
d_call: NA
cdr3_aa: CASSVASSYEQYF
cdr3_nt: TGTGCCAGCAGTGTTGCCAGCTCCTACGAGCAGTACTTC

j_call: TRBJ2-1
clone_size: NA
v_call: TRBV28
d_call: TRBD2
cdr3_aa: CATLAGVSYNEQFF
cdr3_nt: TGTGCCACCCTAGCGGGAGTCTCCTACAATGAGCAGTTCTTC

j_call: TRBJ2-2
clone_size: NA
v_call: TRBV11-2
d_call: NA
cdr3_aa: CASSLNGRTGELFF
cdr3_nt: TGTGCCAGCAGCTTGAATGGGAGAACCGGGGAGCTGTTTTTT

j_call: TRBJ2-3
clone_size: once
v_call: TRBV27
d_call: NA
cdr3_aa: CASSPGRMRSGTQYF
cdr3_nt: TGTGCCAGCAGTCCGGGACGAATGAGGTCAGGTACGCAGTATTTT

j_call: TRBJ2-5
clone_size: NA
v_call: TRBV11-2
d_call: TRBD2
cdr3_aa: CASSLRDSSGGAVLFF
cdr3_nt: TGTGCCAGCAGCTTAAGGGATTCTAGCGGGGGCGCCGTTTTGTTCTTC

j_call: TRBJ2-1
clone_size: few
v_call: TRBV7-2
d_call: TRBD1
cdr3_aa: CASSLAGQGVNEQFF
cdr3_nt: TGTGCCAGCAGCCTCGCGGGACAGGGGGTAAATGAGCAGTTCTTC

j_call: TRBJ2-4
clone_size: many
v_call: TRBV10-2
d_call: NA
cdr3_aa: CASRPTLDGNIQYF
cdr3_nt: TGCGCCAGCAGGCCTACTTTAGACGGGAACATTCAGTACTTC

j_call: TRBJ1-2
clone_size: NA
v_call: TRBV7-2
d_call: NA
cdr3_aa: CASSLSYGYTF
cdr3_nt: TGTGCCAGCAGCTTAAGCTATGGCTACACCTTC

j_call: TRBJ2-1
clone_size: many
v_call: TRBV10-3
d_call: NA
cdr3_aa: CAISESFSAISGDNEQFF
cdr3_nt: TGTGCCATCAGTGAGTCGTTCTCGGCGATTTCGGGTGACAATGAGCAGTTCTTC

j_call: TRBJ2-5
clone_size: NA
v_call: TRBV15
d_call: NA
cdr3_aa: CATTHGDRKTQYF
cdr3_nt: TGTGCCACCACCCATGGTGACAGAAAGACCCAGTACTTC

j_call: TRBJ2-5
clone_size: NA
v_call: TRBV3-1
d_call: TRBD1
cdr3_aa: CASITGGAPAGTQYF
cdr3_nt: TGTGCCAGCATAACAGGGGGCGCCCCGGCGGGGACCCAGTACTTC

j_call: TRBJ2-3
clone_size: NA
v_call: TRBV2
d_call: TRBD2
cdr3_aa: CASSPKLAGGVDTQYF
cdr3_nt: TGTGCCAGCAGCCCTAAACTAGCGGGAGGTGTAGATACGCAGTATTTT

j_call: TRBJ2-1
clone_size: NA
v_call: TRBV7-3
d_call: NA
cdr3_aa: CASSTRDGFVNEQFF
cdr3_nt: TGTGCCAGCAGCACCCGGGACGGGTTTGTCAATGAGCAGTTCTTC

j_call: TRBJ2-3
clone_size: medium-sized
v_call: TRBV7-9
d_call: NA
cdr3_aa: CASSPTRAQWDTQYF
cdr3_nt: TGTGCCAGCAGCCCTACCCGGGCCCAGTGGGATACGCAGTATTTT

j_call: TRBJ2-1
clone_size: NA
v_call: TRBV6-5
d_call: NA
cdr3_aa: CASSYLGDNEQFF
cdr3_nt: TGTGCCAGCAGTTACTTGGGGGACAATGAGCAGTTCTTC

j_call: TRBJ2-2
clone_size: many
v_call: TRBV11-2
d_call: TRBD1
cdr3_aa: CASGDRTGGEGTGELFF
cdr3_nt: TGTGCCAGCGGGGATCGGACAGGGGGTGAAGGCACCGGGGAGCTGTTTTTT

j_call: TRBJ1-1
clone_size: medium-sized
v_call: TRBV28
d_call: NA
cdr3_aa: CASSLRGPNTEAFF
cdr3_nt: TGTGCCAGCAGTTTACGAGGACCGAACACTGAAGCTTTCTTT

j_call: TRBJ2-3
clone_size: many
v_call: TRBV9
d_call: NA
cdr3_aa: CASSVGTGSFSDTQYF
cdr3_nt: TGTGCCAGCAGCGTAGGAACGGGATCTTTTTCTGATACGCAGTATTTT

j_call: TRBJ2-3
clone_size: NA
v_call: TRBV10-2
d_call: TRBD2
cdr3_aa: CASIRTSGGDTQYF
cdr3_nt: TGCGCCAGCATCCGGACTAGCGGGGGAGATACGCAGTATTTT

j_call: TRBJ2-5
clone_size: NA
v_call: TRBV12-3/TRBV12-4
d_call: TRBD2
cdr3_aa: CASSFGLAGGDNEQYF
cdr3_nt: TGTGCCAGCAGTTTCGGTCTAGCGGGAGGAGACAATGAGCAGTACTTC

j_call: TRBJ2-5
clone_size: few
v_call: TRBV19
d_call: TRBD2
cdr3_aa: CASSGEGPQETQYF
cdr3_nt: TGTGCCAGTAGCGGGGAGGGACCCCAAGAGACCCAGTACTTC

j_call: TRBJ2-7
clone_size: once
v_call: TRBV24-1
d_call: NA
cdr3_aa: CATSDTTTGSSYNEQYF
cdr3_nt: TGTGCCACCAGTGATACCACTACAGGGAGCTCCTACAATGAGCAGTACTTC

j_call: TRBJ2-2
clone_size: many
v_call: TRBV5-6
d_call: TRBD2
cdr3_aa: CASSFPSGGPPGELFF
cdr3_nt: TGTGCCAGCAGCTTCCCTAGCGGGGGGCCCCCCGGGGAGCTGTTTTTT

j_call: TRBJ2-5
clone_size: NA
v_call: TRBV28
d_call: TRBD1
cdr3_aa: CASSLRQGLGTQYF
cdr3_nt: TGTGCCAGCAGTTTACGACAGGGGTTGGGGACCCAGTACTTC

j_call: TRBJ2-7
clone_size: NA
v_call: TRBV9
d_call: TRBD2
cdr3_aa: CASSVHGLAASYEQYF
cdr3_nt: TGTGCCAGCAGCGTTCACGGACTAGCGGCCTCCTACGAGCAGTACTTC

j_call: TRBJ2-3
clone_size: few
v_call: TRBV7-2
d_call: TRBD2
cdr3_aa: CASSLLAGDLTDTQYF
cdr3_nt: TGTGCCAGCAGCTTATTGGCGGGGGATCTCACAGATACGCAGTATTTT

j_call: TRBJ2-5
clone_size: many
v_call: TRBV6-1
d_call: NA
cdr3_aa: CASSEIGETQYF
cdr3_nt: TGTGCCAGCAGTGAAATTGGAGAGACCCAGTACTTC

j_call: TRBJ2-1
clone_size: NA
v_call: TRBV7-9
d_call: NA
cdr3_aa: CASSLGVGVGRELDEQFF
cdr3_nt: TGTGCCAGCAGCTTAGGGGTAGGTGTGGGAAGGGAGTTAGATGAGCAGTTCTTC

j_call: TRBJ2-6
clone_size: medium-sized
v_call: TRBV7-2
d_call: NA
cdr3_aa: CASSPPRRPSGANVLTF
cdr3_nt: TGTGCCAGCAGTCCCCCTAGACGGCCCTCTGGGGCCAACGTCCTGACTTTC

j_call: TRBJ2-7
clone_size: few
v_call: TRBV19
d_call: TRBD2
cdr3_aa: CASTPTWDYYEQYF
cdr3_nt: TGTGCCAGCACCCCGACCTGGGACTACTACGAGCAGTACTTC

j_call: TRBJ1-6
clone_size: many
v_call: TRBV18
d_call: TRBD1
cdr3_aa: CASCLDRGSPLHF
cdr3_nt: TGTGCCAGCTGTTTAGACAGGGGTTCACCCCTCCACTTT

j_call: TRBJ1-1
clone_size: many
v_call: TRBV6-1
d_call: NA
cdr3_aa: CASSEVGTGVAFF
cdr3_nt: TGTGCCAGCAGTGAAGTCGGTACAGGAGTAGCTTTCTTT

j_call: TRBJ1-2
clone_size: NA
v_call: TRBV16
d_call: NA
cdr3_aa: CASSQSTLYGYTF
cdr3_nt: TGTGCCAGCAGCCAATCGACTCTTTATGGCTACACCTTC

j_call: TRBJ2-5
clone_size: NA
v_call: TRBV7-8
d_call: NA
cdr3_aa: CASSLREGGGTQYF
cdr3_nt: TGTGCCAGCAGCCTCAGGGAGGGAGGGGGGACCCAGTACTTC

j_call: TRBJ2-3
clone_size: few
v_call: TRBV6-1
d_call: TRBD1
cdr3_aa: CASSGQGGTDTQYF
cdr3_nt: TGTGCCAGCAGTGGACAGGGGGGCACAGATACGCAGTATTTT

j_call: TRBJ2-7
clone_size: few
v_call: TRBV20-1
d_call: NA
cdr3_aa: CSAREVWAGTYEQYF
cdr3_nt: TGCAGTGCTAGAGAAGTCTGGGCAGGTACCTACGAGCAGTACTTC

j_call: TRBJ1-2
clone_size: few
v_call: TRBV5-1
d_call: NA
cdr3_aa: CASSLTDYGYTF
cdr3_nt: TGCGCCAGCAGCTTGACGGACTATGGCTACACCTTC

j_call: TRBJ1-1
clone_size: NA
v_call: TRBV5-1
d_call: NA
cdr3_aa: CASSLEDGNTEAFF
cdr3_nt: TGCGCCAGCAGCCTTGAGGACGGGAACACTGAAGCTTTCTTT

j_call: TRBJ2-1
clone_size: few
v_call: TRBV7-3
d_call: NA
cdr3_aa: CASSSRSTGKQFF
cdr3_nt: TGTGCCAGCAGCTCCAGATCAACAGGGAAGCAGTTCTTC

j_call: TRBJ2-2
clone_size: NA
v_call: TRBV7-6
d_call: TRBD2
cdr3_aa: CASSPGGRTGELFF
cdr3_nt: TGTGCTAGCAGCCCCGGGGGGAGGACCGGGGAGCTGTTTTTT

j_call: TRBJ1-5
clone_size: many
v_call: TRBV6-1
d_call: TRBD1
cdr3_aa: CASSTYTGRGPLYSNQPQHF
cdr3_nt: TGTGCCAGCAGCACTTACACAGGCAGGGGGCCACTATATAGCAATCAGCCCCAGCATTTT

j_call: TRBJ2-1
clone_size: once
v_call: TRBV7-3
d_call: TRBD1
cdr3_aa: CASSSGTGGFFNEQFF
cdr3_nt: TGTGCCAGCAGCTCGGGGACAGGGGGCTTTTTCAATGAGCAGTTCTTC

j_call: TRBJ2-3
clone_size: many
v_call: TRBV5-4
d_call: NA
cdr3_aa: CASSQQGRTDTQYF
cdr3_nt: TGTGCCAGCAGCCAACAGGGCCGCACAGATACGCAGTATTTT

j_call: TRBJ2-7
clone_size: NA
v_call: TRBV2
d_call: TRBD1
cdr3_aa: CASSETRQGNYEQYF
cdr3_nt: TGTGCCAGCAGTGAGACGAGACAGGGGAACTACGAGCAGTACTTC

j_call: TRBJ2-5
clone_size: once
v_call: TRBV7-3
d_call: NA
cdr3_aa: CASSFAPEETQYF
cdr3_nt: TGTGCCAGCAGCTTCGCGCCGGAAGAGACCCAGTACTTC

j_call: TRBJ2-5
clone_size: many
v_call: TRBV7-6
d_call: TRBD2
cdr3_aa: CASSLGSPGGQETQYF
cdr3_nt: TGTGCCAGCAGCTTAGGAAGTCCGGGAGGGCAGGAGACCCAGTACTTC